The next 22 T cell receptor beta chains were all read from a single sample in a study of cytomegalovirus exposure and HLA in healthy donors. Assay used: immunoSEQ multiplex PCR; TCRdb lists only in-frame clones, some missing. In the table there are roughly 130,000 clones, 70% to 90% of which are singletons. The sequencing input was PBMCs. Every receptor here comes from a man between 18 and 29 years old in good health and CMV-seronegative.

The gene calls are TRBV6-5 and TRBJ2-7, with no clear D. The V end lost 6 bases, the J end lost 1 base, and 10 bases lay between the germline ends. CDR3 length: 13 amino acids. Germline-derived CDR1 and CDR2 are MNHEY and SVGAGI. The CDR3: CASRHQLSYEQYF. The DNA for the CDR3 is TGTGCCAGCAGGCACCAACTATCCTACGAGCAGTACTTC.

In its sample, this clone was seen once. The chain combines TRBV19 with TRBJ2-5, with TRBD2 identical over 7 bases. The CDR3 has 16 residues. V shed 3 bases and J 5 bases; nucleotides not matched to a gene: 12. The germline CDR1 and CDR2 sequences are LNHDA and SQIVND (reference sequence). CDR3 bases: TGTGCCAGTAGTATCGGGGGGACTTTACAAGTGGAGACCCAGTACTTC. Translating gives CASSIGGTLQVETQYF.

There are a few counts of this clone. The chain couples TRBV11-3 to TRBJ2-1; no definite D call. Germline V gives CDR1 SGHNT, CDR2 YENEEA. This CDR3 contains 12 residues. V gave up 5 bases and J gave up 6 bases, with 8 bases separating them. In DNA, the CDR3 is TGTGCCAGCAGCCTCCGGAGCAATGAGCAGTTCTTC. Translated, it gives CASSLRSNEQFF.

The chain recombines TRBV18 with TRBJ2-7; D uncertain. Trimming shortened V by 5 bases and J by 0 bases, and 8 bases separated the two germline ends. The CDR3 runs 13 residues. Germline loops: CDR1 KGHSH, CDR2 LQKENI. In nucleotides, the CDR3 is TGTGCCAGCTCAGCCGTTAGCTCCTACGAGCAGTACTTC. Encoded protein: CASSAVSSYEQYF. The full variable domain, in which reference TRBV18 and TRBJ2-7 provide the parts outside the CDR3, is NAGVMQNPRHLVRRRGQEARLRCSPMKGHSHVYWYRQLPEEGLKFMVYLQKENIIDESGMPKERFSAEFPKEGPSILRIQQVVRGDSAAYFCASSAVSSYEQYFGPGTRLTVT.

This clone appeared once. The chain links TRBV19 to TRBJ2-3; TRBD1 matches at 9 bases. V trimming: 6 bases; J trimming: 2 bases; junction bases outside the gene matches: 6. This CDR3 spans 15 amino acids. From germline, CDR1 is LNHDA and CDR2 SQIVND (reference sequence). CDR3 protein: CASRETGGPTDTQYF. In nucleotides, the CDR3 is TGTGCCAGTAGGGAGACAGGGGGACCCACAGATACGCAGTATTTT. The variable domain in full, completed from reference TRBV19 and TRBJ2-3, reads DGGITQSPKYLFRKEGQNVTLSCEQNLNHDAMYWYRQDPGQGLRLIYYSQIVNDFQKGDIAEGYSVSREKKESFPLTVTSAQKNPTAFYLCASRETGGPTDTQYFGPGTRLTVL.

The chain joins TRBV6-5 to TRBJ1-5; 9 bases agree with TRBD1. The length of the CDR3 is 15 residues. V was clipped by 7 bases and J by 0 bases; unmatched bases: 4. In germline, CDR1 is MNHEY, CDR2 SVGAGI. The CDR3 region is CASNPTGGSNQPQHF. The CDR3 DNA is TGTGCCAGCAACCCGACAGGGGGTAGCAATCAGCCCCAGCATTTT.

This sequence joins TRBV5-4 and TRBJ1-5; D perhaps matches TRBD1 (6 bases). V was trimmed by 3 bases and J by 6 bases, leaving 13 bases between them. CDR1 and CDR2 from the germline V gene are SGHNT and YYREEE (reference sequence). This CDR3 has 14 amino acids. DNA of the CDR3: TGTGCCAGCAGCTGGGGGCCCGATTTTCAGCCCCAGCATTTT. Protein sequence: CASSWGPDFQPQHF.

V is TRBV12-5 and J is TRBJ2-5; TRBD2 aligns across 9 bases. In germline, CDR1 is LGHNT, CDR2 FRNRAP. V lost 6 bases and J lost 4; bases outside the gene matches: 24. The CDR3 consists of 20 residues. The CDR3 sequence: CASGLLTEVTSGVLLETQYF. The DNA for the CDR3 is TGTGCTAGTGGCCTCCTGACGGAAGTGACTAGCGGAGTCCTCTTAGAGACCCAGTACTTC.

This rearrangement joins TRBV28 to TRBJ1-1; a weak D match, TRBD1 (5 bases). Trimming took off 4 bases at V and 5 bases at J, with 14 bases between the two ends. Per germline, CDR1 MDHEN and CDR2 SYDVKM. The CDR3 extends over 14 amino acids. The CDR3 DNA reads TGTGCCAGCAGTTCTGGCGGGGCGAGGACTGAAGCTTTCTTT. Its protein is CASSSGGARTEAFF.

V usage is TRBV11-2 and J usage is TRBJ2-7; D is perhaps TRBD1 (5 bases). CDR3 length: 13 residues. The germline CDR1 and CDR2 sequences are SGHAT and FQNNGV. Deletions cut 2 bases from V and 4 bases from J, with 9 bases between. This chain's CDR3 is CASSLPGLYEQYF. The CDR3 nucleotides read TGTGCCAGCAGCTTACCAGGGCTTTACGAGCAGTACTTC. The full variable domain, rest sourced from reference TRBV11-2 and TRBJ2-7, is EAGVAQSPRYKIIEKRQSVAFWCNPISGHATLYWYQQILGQGPKLLIQFQNNGVVDDSQLPKDRFSAERLKGVDSTLKIQPAKLEDSAVYLCASSLPGLYEQYFGPGTRLTVT.

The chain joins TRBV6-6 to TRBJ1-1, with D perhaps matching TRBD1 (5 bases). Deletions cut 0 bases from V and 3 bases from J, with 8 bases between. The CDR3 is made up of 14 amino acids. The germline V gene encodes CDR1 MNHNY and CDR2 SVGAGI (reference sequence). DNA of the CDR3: TGTGCCAGCAGTTACTCGGGCAGGGACACTGAAGCTTTCTTT. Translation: CASSYSGRDTEAFF.

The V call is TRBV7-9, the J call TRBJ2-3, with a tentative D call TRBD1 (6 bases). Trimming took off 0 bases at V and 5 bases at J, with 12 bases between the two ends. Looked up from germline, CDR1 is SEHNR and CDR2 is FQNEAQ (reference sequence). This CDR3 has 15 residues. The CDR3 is CASSLAGQVLDTQYF. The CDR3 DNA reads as TGTGCCAGCAGCTTAGCGGGACAAGTTCTAGATACGCAGTATTTT.

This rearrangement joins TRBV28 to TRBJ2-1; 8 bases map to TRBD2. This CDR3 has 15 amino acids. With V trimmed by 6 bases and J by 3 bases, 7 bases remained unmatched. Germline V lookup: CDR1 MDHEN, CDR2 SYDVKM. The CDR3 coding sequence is TGTGCCAGCAGACCCCCGGGACTAGGCTACAATGAGCAGTTCTTC. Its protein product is CASRPPGLGYNEQFF.

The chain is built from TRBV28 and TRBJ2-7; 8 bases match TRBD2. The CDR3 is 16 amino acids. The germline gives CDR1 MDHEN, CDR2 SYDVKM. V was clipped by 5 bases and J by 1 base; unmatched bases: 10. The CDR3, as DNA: TGTGCCAGCAGTCCACGGGAGGGCTCAAGATCCTACGAGCAGTACTTC. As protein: CASSPREGSRSYEQYF.

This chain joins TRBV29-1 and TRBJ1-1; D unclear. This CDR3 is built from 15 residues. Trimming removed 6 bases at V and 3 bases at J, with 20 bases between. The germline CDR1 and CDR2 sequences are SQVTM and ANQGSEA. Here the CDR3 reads CSVDPGVPRDTEAFF. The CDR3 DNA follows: TGCAGCGTGGACCCCGGGGTGCCCAGAGACACTGAAGCTTTCTTT.

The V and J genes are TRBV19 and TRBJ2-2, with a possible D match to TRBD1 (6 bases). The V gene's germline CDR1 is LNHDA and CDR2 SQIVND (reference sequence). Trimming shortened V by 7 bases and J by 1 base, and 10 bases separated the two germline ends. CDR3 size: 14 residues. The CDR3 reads CASIPGQNTGELFF. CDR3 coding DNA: TGTGCCAGTATCCCGGGACAGAACACCGGGGAGCTGTTTTTT.

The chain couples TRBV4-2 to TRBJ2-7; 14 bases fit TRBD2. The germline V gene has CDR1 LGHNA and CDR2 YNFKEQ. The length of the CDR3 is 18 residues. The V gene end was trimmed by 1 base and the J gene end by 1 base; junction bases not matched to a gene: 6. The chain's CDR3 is CASSQGLAGGLKSYEQYF. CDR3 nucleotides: TGTGCCAGCAGCCAAGGACTAGCGGGGGGGCTAAAATCCTACGAGCAGTACTTC.

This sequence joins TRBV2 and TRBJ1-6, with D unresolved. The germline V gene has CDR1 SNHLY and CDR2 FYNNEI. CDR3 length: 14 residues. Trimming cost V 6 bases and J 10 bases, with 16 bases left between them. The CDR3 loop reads CASSVEGRESPLHF. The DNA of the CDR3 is TGTGCCAGCAGCGTCGAGGGCAGAGAGTCACCCCTCCACTTT.

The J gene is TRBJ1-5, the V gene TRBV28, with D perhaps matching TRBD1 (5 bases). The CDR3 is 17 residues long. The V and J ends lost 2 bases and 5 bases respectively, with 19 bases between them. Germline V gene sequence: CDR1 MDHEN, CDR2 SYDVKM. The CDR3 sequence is CASSLRSGLVKDQPQHF. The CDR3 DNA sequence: TGTGCCAGCAGTTTAAGATCAGGGCTAGTTAAAGATCAGCCCCAGCATTTT.

The CDR3 bases are TGTGCCAGCAGAGGACAGCCATCCCAAGAGACCCAGTACTTC. It translates to CASRGQPSQETQYF. The rearrangement joins TRBV6-1 to TRBJ2-5; a weak D match, TRBD1 (6 bases). This CDR3 region has 14 residues. V lost 6 bases and J lost 1, with 12 bases in between. Germline CDR1 and CDR2: MNHNS and SASEGT.

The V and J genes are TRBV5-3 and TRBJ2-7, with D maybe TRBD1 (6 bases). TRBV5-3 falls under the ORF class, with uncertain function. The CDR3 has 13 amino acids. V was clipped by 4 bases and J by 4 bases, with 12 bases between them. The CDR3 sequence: CARSIPQGYEQYF. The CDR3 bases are TGTGCCAGAAGCATCCCACAGGGATACGAGCAGTACTTC.

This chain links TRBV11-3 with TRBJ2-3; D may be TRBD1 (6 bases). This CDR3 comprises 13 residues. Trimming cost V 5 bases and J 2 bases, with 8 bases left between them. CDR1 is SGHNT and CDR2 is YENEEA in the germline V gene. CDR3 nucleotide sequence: TGTGCCAGCAGCCGGACAGTCACAGATACGCAGTATTTT. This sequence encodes CASSRTVTDTQYF.